The clone carrying this TCR beta chain showed up just a few times. The germline V and J ends were trimmed by 1 base and 5 bases, with 11 bases remaining between them. CDR1 is LGHDT, CDR2 YNNKEL, per germline (reference sequence). CDR3 length: 15 amino acids. The sample originates from a study of blood T cell repertoires in COVID-19. Study details: PBMCs, B-cell-depleted T cells, or T cells were the source of the cDNA or gDNA that made up the material.

Assay: immunoSEQ multiplex PCR; the TCRdb copy retains only in-frame clones and omits some. The table has more than 80,000 clones, about three quarters seen once; the top ten hold under 8%. The chain joins TRBV3-1 (or the pseudogene TRBV3-2) to TRBJ1-4; D ambiguous. The clonotype was recovered from an elderly man with COVID-19, enrolled during active disease. The sample was peripheral blood. The CDR3 DNA sequence: TGTGCCAGCAGCCAAGTATACGGGAAAAATGAAAAACTGTTTTTT. It is translated as CASSQVYGKNEKLFF.